These T cell receptor beta chains were read from a single sample in a study of cytomegalovirus exposure and HLA in healthy donors. Sequencing was performed with immunoSEQ multiplex PCR; in TCRdb, only in-frame clones are kept and a portion is missing. This sample has more than 45,000 clones; 70% to 80% occur once, and the top ten carry less than 20%. The specimen was PBMCs. The source is a woman aged 55 to 70 in good health and CMV-seropositive. CDR3s include the opening cysteine and the closing phenylalanine or tryptophan. Each record gives: CDR3 protein, CDR3 DNA, clone size, V gene, J gene, CDR3 length, D gene. D genes are given only for firm matches. A row's size may be missing; if present it is once, few, many or a size class.

CDR3aa: CASSPGTSGANEQFF
CDR3nt: TGTGCCAGCAGCCCCGGGACTAGCGGTGCCAATGAGCAGTTCTTC
abundance: .
v_gene: TRBV9
j_gene: TRBJ2-1
len: 15
d_gene: TRBD2

CDR3aa: CASSSSVYRASYEQYF
CDR3nt: TGTGCCAGCAGCTCGTCGGTTTACAGGGCCTCCTACGAGCAGTACTTC
abundance: few
v_gene: TRBV5-6
j_gene: TRBJ2-7
len: 16
d_gene: .

CDR3aa: CASSPPQGMNTEAFF
CDR3nt: TGTGCCAGCAGCCCCCCTCAGGGCATGAACACTGAAGCTTTCTTT
abundance: .
v_gene: TRBV7-6
j_gene: TRBJ1-1
len: 15
d_gene: .

CDR3aa: CASSPPGGQSVYGYTF
CDR3nt: TGTGCCAGCTCACCACCGGGGGGACAGTCCGTCTATGGCTACACCTTC
abundance: .
v_gene: TRBV18
j_gene: TRBJ1-2
len: 16
d_gene: TRBD1

CDR3aa: CASSLQGRRGYTF
CDR3nt: TGTGCCAGCAGCTTACAGGGGCGTCGTGGCTACACCTTC
abundance: .
v_gene: TRBV7-2
j_gene: TRBJ1-2
len: 13
d_gene: .

CDR3aa: CASRAGQGYGTGELFF
CDR3nt: TGTGCCAGCAGAGCTGGACAGGGGTACGGCACCGGGGAGCTGTTTTTT
abundance: few
v_gene: TRBV27
j_gene: TRBJ2-2
len: 16
d_gene: TRBD1

CDR3aa: CASKRDRVTGELFF
CDR3nt: TGTGCCAGTAAAAGGGACAGGGTCACCGGGGAGCTGTTTTTT
abundance: .
v_gene: TRBV19
j_gene: TRBJ2-2
len: 14
d_gene: TRBD1

CDR3aa: CASSLRNQDTGELFF
CDR3nt: TGTGCCAGCAGTTTACGAAATCAGGACACCGGGGAGCTGTTTTTT
abundance: few
v_gene: TRBV27
j_gene: TRBJ2-2
len: 15
d_gene: .

CDR3aa: CASSPGLAGSTDTQYF
CDR3nt: TGCGCCAGCAGCCCAGGACTAGCGGGGTCCACAGATACGCAGTATTTT
abundance: .
v_gene: TRBV5-1
j_gene: TRBJ2-3
len: 16
d_gene: TRBD2

CDR3aa: CASSQSGASSYEQYF
CDR3nt: TGTGCCAGCAGCCAATCTGGGGCGAGCTCCTACGAGCAGTACTTC
abundance: .
v_gene: TRBV16
j_gene: TRBJ2-7
len: 15
d_gene: .

CDR3aa: CASSSGLGIYEQYF
CDR3nt: TGTGCCAGCAGCTCCGGACTCGGGATTTACGAGCAGTACTTC
abundance: .
v_gene: TRBV11-1
j_gene: TRBJ2-7
len: 14
d_gene: .

CDR3aa: CASSQGPLAGGSSYEQYF
CDR3nt: TGCGCCAGCAGCCAAGGTCCACTAGCGGGGGGGAGCTCCTACGAGCAGTACTTC
abundance: .
v_gene: TRBV4-1
j_gene: TRBJ2-7
len: 18
d_gene: TRBD2

CDR3aa: CASSRPGELFF
CDR3nt: TGTGCCAGCAGTCGTCCCGGGGAGCTGTTTTTT
abundance: few
v_gene: TRBV6-1
j_gene: TRBJ2-2
len: 11
d_gene: .

CDR3aa: CASSQERGSSYEQYF
CDR3nt: TGCGCCAGCAGCCAGGAAAGGGGTAGCTCCTACGAGCAGTACTTC
abundance: .
v_gene: TRBV4-3
j_gene: TRBJ2-7
len: 15
d_gene: .

CDR3aa: CASSIGTSNSETQYF
CDR3nt: TGTGCCAGTAGTATAGGGACTAGTAATAGCGAGACCCAGTACTTC
abundance: .
v_gene: TRBV19
j_gene: TRBJ2-5
len: 15
d_gene: TRBD2

CDR3aa: CASSLGPQVQNTEAFF
CDR3nt: TGCGCCAGCAGCTTGGGACCCCAGGTACAGAACACTGAAGCTTTCTTT
abundance: once
v_gene: TRBV5-1
j_gene: TRBJ1-1
len: 16
d_gene: .

CDR3aa: CASSFTGEYGYTF
CDR3nt: TGTGCCAGCAGCTTTACAGGGGAGTATGGCTACACCTTC
abundance: .
v_gene: TRBV7-2
j_gene: TRBJ1-2
len: 13
d_gene: TRBD1

CDR3aa: CASSLGTGVLSLHF
CDR3nt: TGCGCCAGCAGCTTGGGGACAGGGGTTTTGTCCCTCCACTTT
abundance: .
v_gene: TRBV5-1
j_gene: TRBJ1-6
len: 14
d_gene: TRBD1

CDR3aa: CASSPTAMNTEAFF
CDR3nt: TGTGCCAGCAGTCCCACAGCCATGAACACTGAAGCTTTCTTT
abundance: .
v_gene: TRBV5-5
j_gene: TRBJ1-1
len: 14
d_gene: .

CDR3aa: CASTGGRLDYEQYF
CDR3nt: TGTGCCAGCACGGGGGGACGTCTTGACTACGAGCAGTACTTC
abundance: .
v_gene: TRBV7-7
j_gene: TRBJ2-7
len: 14
d_gene: TRBD2

CDR3aa: CASSQTYGTGGGGYTF
CDR3nt: TGCGCCAGCAGCCAAACGTACGGGACAGGGGGCGGCGGCTACACCTTC
abundance: .
v_gene: TRBV4-3
j_gene: TRBJ1-2
len: 16
d_gene: TRBD1

CDR3aa: CASSQVPTGSWNEQYF
CDR3nt: TGTGCCAGCAGCCAAGTCCCGACGGGGAGTTGGAACGAGCAGTACTTC
abundance: .
v_gene: TRBV14
j_gene: TRBJ2-7
len: 16
d_gene: .

CDR3aa: CASSLAGQGAEAFF
CDR3nt: TGTGCCAGCAGTCTCGCGGGCCAGGGGGCTGAAGCTTTCTTT
abundance: few
v_gene: TRBV10-3
j_gene: TRBJ1-1
len: 14
d_gene: TRBD1

CDR3aa: CSSSFWLAGDIQETQYF
CDR3nt: TGTTCCAGCAGCTTCTGGCTAGCGGGGGATATACAAGAGACCCAGTACTTC
abundance: .
v_gene: TRBV7-9
j_gene: TRBJ2-5
len: 17
d_gene: TRBD2

CDR3aa: CASSRAGGNTEAFF
CDR3nt: TGTGCCAGCTCGAGGGCGGGTGGAAACACTGAAGCTTTCTTT
abundance: .
v_gene: TRBV2
j_gene: TRBJ1-1
len: 14
d_gene: .

CDR3aa: CASSPGTGLTGYGYTF
CDR3nt: TGTGCCAGCAGCCCTGGGACAGGGCTTACCGGCTATGGCTACACCTTC
abundance: once
v_gene: TRBV16
j_gene: TRBJ1-2
len: 16
d_gene: TRBD1

CDR3aa: CASSSQGDTLGAYGYTF
CDR3nt: TGTGCCAGCAGCTCCCAAGGGGACACCCTAGGGGCCTATGGCTACACCTTC
abundance: once
v_gene: TRBV7-2
j_gene: TRBJ1-2
len: 17
d_gene: .

CDR3aa: CASSYSGEDTQYF
CDR3nt: TGTGCCAGCAGTTACTCAGGCGAAGATACGCAGTATTTT
abundance: few
v_gene: TRBV10-3
j_gene: TRBJ2-3
len: 13
d_gene: .

CDR3aa: CASTLRGLNTEAFF
CDR3nt: TGCGCCAGCACCTTGAGGGGGTTGAACACTGAAGCTTTCTTT
abundance: .
v_gene: TRBV5-1
j_gene: TRBJ1-1
len: 14
d_gene: .

CDR3aa: CASSLGDRVGEAFF
CDR3nt: TGCGCCAGCAGCTTGGGGGACAGGGTGGGTGAAGCTTTCTTT
abundance: .
v_gene: TRBV5-1
j_gene: TRBJ1-1
len: 14
d_gene: TRBD1

CDR3aa: CAISGPSGGIQNNEQFF
CDR3nt: TGTGCCATCAGCGGACCTAGCGGGGGGATCCAGAACAATGAGCAGTTCTTC
abundance: .
v_gene: TRBV10-3
j_gene: TRBJ2-1
len: 17
d_gene: TRBD2

CDR3aa: CASSLGGPGETQYF
CDR3nt: TGCGCCAGCAGCTTGGGGGGGCCCGGAGAGACCCAGTACTTC
abundance: once
v_gene: TRBV5-1
j_gene: TRBJ2-5
len: 14
d_gene: .

CDR3aa: CASSTYSGGFYNEQFF
CDR3nt: TGTGCCAGCAGCACTTATAGCGGGGGTTTCTACAATGAGCAGTTCTTC
abundance: .
v_gene: TRBV7-3
j_gene: TRBJ2-1
len: 16
d_gene: TRBD2

CDR3aa: CASSYQGAIYGYTF
CDR3nt: TGTGCCAGCAGCTACCAGGGGGCAATCTATGGCTACACCTTC
abundance: .
v_gene: TRBV6-5
j_gene: TRBJ1-2
len: 14
d_gene: TRBD1

CDR3aa: CASRGQVNQPQHF
CDR3nt: TGTGCCAGCAGGGGACAGGTCAATCAGCCCCAGCATTTT
abundance: .
v_gene: TRBV2
j_gene: TRBJ1-5
len: 13
d_gene: TRBD1

CDR3aa: CASSPQVAHEQYF
CDR3nt: TGTGCCAGCAGCCCACAGGTGGCCCACGAGCAGTACTTC
abundance: .
v_gene: TRBV27
j_gene: TRBJ2-7
len: 13
d_gene: .